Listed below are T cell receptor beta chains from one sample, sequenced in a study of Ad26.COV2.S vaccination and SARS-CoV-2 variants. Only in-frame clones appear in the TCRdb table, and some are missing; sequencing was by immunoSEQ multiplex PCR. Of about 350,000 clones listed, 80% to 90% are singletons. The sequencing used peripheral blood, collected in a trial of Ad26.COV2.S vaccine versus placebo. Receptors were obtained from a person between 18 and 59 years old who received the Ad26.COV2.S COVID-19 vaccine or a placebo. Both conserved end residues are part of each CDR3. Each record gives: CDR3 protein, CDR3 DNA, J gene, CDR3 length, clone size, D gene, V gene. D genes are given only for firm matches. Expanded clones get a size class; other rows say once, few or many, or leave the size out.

CDR3 protein: CASSLIRAQGAYEQYF; CDR3 DNA: TGTGCCAGCAGTTTAATCCGGGCACAGGGAGCCTACGAGCAGTACTTC; J gene: TRBJ2-7; CDR3 length: 16; clone size: -; D gene: -; V gene: TRBV27
CDR3 protein: CASSQEQGLNSPLHF; CDR3 DNA: TGCGCCAGCAGCCAAGAGCAGGGCCTTAATTCACCCCTCCACTTT; J gene: TRBJ1-6; CDR3 length: 15; clone size: -; D gene: -; V gene: TRBV4-1
CDR3 protein: CASSDTLNRRPTLYGYTF; CDR3 DNA: TGTGCCAGCAGCGACACACTAAACAGGCGCCCAACTCTCTATGGCTACACCTTC; J gene: TRBJ1-2; CDR3 length: 18; clone size: once; D gene: -; V gene: TRBV5-4
CDR3 protein: CASSLGGTDTQYF; CDR3 DNA: TGCGCCAGCAGCTTGGGGGGGACAGATACGCAGTATTTT; J gene: TRBJ2-3; CDR3 length: 13; clone size: -; D gene: -; V gene: TRBV5-1
CDR3 protein: CASSIRTGDSYEQYF; CDR3 DNA: TGTGCCAGCAGCATTCGGACAGGGGACTCCTACGAGCAGTACTTC; J gene: TRBJ2-7; CDR3 length: 15; clone size: -; D gene: TRBD1; V gene: TRBV11-3
CDR3 protein: CASSESWVVNTEAFF; CDR3 DNA: TGTGCCAGCAGTGAATCCTGGGTGGTGAACACTGAAGCTTTCTTT; J gene: TRBJ1-1; CDR3 length: 15; clone size: -; D gene: -; V gene: TRBV6-1
CDR3 protein: CATSEGRSWEQYF; CDR3 DNA: TGTGCCACCAGCGAGGGACGTTCTTGGGAGCAGTACTTC; J gene: TRBJ2-7; CDR3 length: 13; clone size: once; D gene: -; V gene: TRBV15
CDR3 protein: CASSLGWTSGWEKTDTQYF; CDR3 DNA: TGCGCCAGCAGCTTGGGCTGGACTAGCGGGTGGGAGAAGACAGATACGCAGTATTTT; J gene: TRBJ2-3; CDR3 length: 19; clone size: -; D gene: TRBD2; V gene: TRBV5-1
CDR3 protein: CASSWDRVGEAFF; CDR3 DNA: TGTGCCAGCTCATGGGACAGGGTGGGTGAAGCTTTCTTT; J gene: TRBJ1-1; CDR3 length: 13; clone size: -; D gene: TRBD1; V gene: TRBV18
CDR3 protein: CASSWGVDSPLHF; CDR3 DNA: TGTGCCAGCAGTTGGGGGGTGGATTCACCCCTCCACTTT; J gene: TRBJ1-6; CDR3 length: 13; clone size: -; D gene: -; V gene: TRBV7-9
CDR3 protein: CASSSRILGTGGGYTF; CDR3 DNA: TGTGCCAGTAGTAGCCGGATCCTCGGGACAGGGGGGGGCTACACCTTC; J gene: TRBJ1-2; CDR3 length: 16; clone size: once; D gene: TRBD1; V gene: TRBV19
CDR3 protein: CASSYVRRDTQYF; CDR3 DNA: TGTGCCAGCAGTTATGTACGGAGAGATACGCAGTATTTT; J gene: TRBJ2-3; CDR3 length: 13; clone size: -; D gene: -; V gene: TRBV6-5
CDR3 protein: CASSPWTGGFDGELFF; CDR3 DNA: TGTGCCAGCAGCCCTTGGACAGGGGGCTTTGACGGGGAGCTGTTTTTT; J gene: TRBJ2-2; CDR3 length: 16; clone size: -; D gene: TRBD1; V gene: TRBV6-2/TRBV6-3
CDR3 protein: CASKTRTVTYEQYF; CDR3 DNA: TGTGCCAGCAAAACTCGGACTGTAACCTACGAGCAGTACTTC; J gene: TRBJ2-7; CDR3 length: 14; clone size: once; D gene: -; V gene: TRBV6-5
CDR3 protein: CASSLGASGERETQYF; CDR3 DNA: TGTGCCAGCAGCTTAGGGGCTAGCGGGGAGAGGGAGACCCAGTACTTC; J gene: TRBJ2-5; CDR3 length: 16; clone size: -; D gene: TRBD2; V gene: TRBV13
CDR3 protein: CASSMTGAREQYF; CDR3 DNA: TGTGCCAGCAGCATGACAGGGGCGCGCGAGCAGTACTTC; J gene: TRBJ2-7; CDR3 length: 13; clone size: -; D gene: TRBD1; V gene: TRBV7-3
CDR3 protein: CASSGPGNDKNIQYF; CDR3 DNA: TGTGCCAGCAGCGGGCCAGGGAATGACAAAAACATTCAGTACTTC; J gene: TRBJ2-4; CDR3 length: 15; clone size: -; D gene: -; V gene: TRBV9
CDR3 protein: CASSSGTGNQPQHF; CDR3 DNA: TGTGCCAGCAGCAGTGGGACGGGTAATCAGCCCCAGCATTTT; J gene: TRBJ1-5; CDR3 length: 14; clone size: -; D gene: -; V gene: TRBV9
CDR3 protein: CASSWPGRSEAFF; CDR3 DNA: TGTGCCAGCAGCTGGCCGGGGAGGTCGGAAGCTTTCTTT; J gene: TRBJ1-1; CDR3 length: 13; clone size: -; D gene: -; V gene: TRBV11-2
CDR3 protein: CASSQGWVRADTQYF; CDR3 DNA: TGCGCCAGCAGCCAAGGGTGGGTCCGGGCGGATACGCAGTATTTT; J gene: TRBJ2-3; CDR3 length: 15; clone size: -; D gene: -; V gene: TRBV4-3
CDR3 protein: CASSQGKGGYEQYF; CDR3 DNA: TGCGCCAGCAGCCAAGGGAAAGGGGGCTACGAGCAGTACTTC; J gene: TRBJ2-7; CDR3 length: 14; clone size: once; D gene: -; V gene: TRBV4-3
CDR3 protein: CASSGSRVRTNEKLFF; CDR3 DNA: TGTGCCAGCAGCGGATCCAGAGTCCGGACTAATGAAAAACTGTTTTTT; J gene: TRBJ1-4; CDR3 length: 16; clone size: -; D gene: -; V gene: TRBV7-9
CDR3 protein: CASSLGRAGYTF; CDR3 DNA: TGTGCCAGCAGTTTAGGCAGGGCTGGCTACACCTTC; J gene: TRBJ1-2; CDR3 length: 12; clone size: -; D gene: -; V gene: TRBV12-3/TRBV12-4
CDR3 protein: CASSSGSFYEQYF; CDR3 DNA: TGTGCCAGCAGCTCTGGCAGCTTTTACGAGCAGTACTTC; J gene: TRBJ2-7; CDR3 length: 13; clone size: -; D gene: -; V gene: TRBV7-3
CDR3 protein: CASSQEGWGGLVTYEQYF; CDR3 DNA: TGTGCCAGCAGCCAAGAAGGGTGGGGGGGTCTAGTGACCTACGAGCAGTACTTC; J gene: TRBJ2-7; CDR3 length: 18; clone size: once; D gene: TRBD2; V gene: TRBV3-1/TRBV3-2
CDR3 protein: CASSPQGIQNGYTF; CDR3 DNA: TGTGCCAGCAGCCCACAGGGTATTCAGAATGGCTACACCTTC; J gene: TRBJ1-2; CDR3 length: 14; clone size: -; D gene: -; V gene: TRBV9
CDR3 protein: CASSLAGQATYNEQFF; CDR3 DNA: TGTGCCAGCAGCTTAGCCGGACAGGCGACCTACAATGAGCAGTTCTTC; J gene: TRBJ2-1; CDR3 length: 16; clone size: -; D gene: TRBD1; V gene: TRBV7-2
CDR3 protein: CASSQDTRSYEQYF; CDR3 DNA: TGCGCCAGCAGCCAAGATACCAGATCCTACGAGCAGTACTTC; J gene: TRBJ2-7; CDR3 length: 14; clone size: -; D gene: -; V gene: TRBV4-3
CDR3 protein: CASSLGGSYNEQFF; CDR3 DNA: TGTGCCAGCAGCTTAGGGGGGTCCTACAATGAGCAGTTCTTC; J gene: TRBJ2-1; CDR3 length: 14; clone size: -; D gene: -; V gene: TRBV11-2
CDR3 protein: CASSFGTGGNSPLHF; CDR3 DNA: TGTGCCAGCAGCTTCGGGACAGGGGGGAATTCACCCCTCCACTTT; J gene: TRBJ1-6; CDR3 length: 15; clone size: -; D gene: TRBD1; V gene: TRBV7-2
CDR3 protein: CASSVKQGGQRGSSSYNEQFF; CDR3 DNA: TGTGCCAGCAGCGTAAAACAAGGTGGTCAGCGGGGGTCAAGCTCCTACAATGAGCAGTTCTTC; J gene: TRBJ2-1; CDR3 length: 21; clone size: -; D gene: TRBD2; V gene: TRBV9
CDR3 protein: CASLYGGGINEQFF; CDR3 DNA: TGTGCCAGCCTCTACGGGGGGGGTATCAATGAGCAGTTCTTC; J gene: TRBJ2-1; CDR3 length: 14; clone size: -; D gene: TRBD2; V gene: TRBV2
CDR3 protein: CATSRAIQAGELFF; CDR3 DNA: TGTGCCACCAGCAGAGCTATACAGGCCGGGGAGCTGTTTTTT; J gene: TRBJ2-2; CDR3 length: 14; clone size: -; D gene: -; V gene: TRBV15
CDR3 protein: CASSQEGTQNTGELFF; CDR3 DNA: TGCGCCAGCAGCCAAGAAGGGACACAGAACACCGGGGAGCTGTTTTTT; J gene: TRBJ2-2; CDR3 length: 16; clone size: -; D gene: -; V gene: TRBV4-3
CDR3 protein: CASSLGTRTTEAFF; CDR3 DNA: TGTGCCAGCAGCTTAGGGACCCGGACGACTGAAGCTTTCTTT; J gene: TRBJ1-1; CDR3 length: 14; clone size: few; D gene: -; V gene: TRBV7-8
CDR3 protein: CSGLRGGTYEQYF; CDR3 DNA: TGCAGCGGGCTCCGGGGCGGAACCTACGAGCAGTACTTC; J gene: TRBJ2-7; CDR3 length: 13; clone size: -; D gene: -; V gene: TRBV29-1
CDR3 protein: CASSLQGAGWYGYTF; CDR3 DNA: TGTGCCAGCAGCCTACAGGGGGCGGGTTGGTATGGCTACACCTTC; J gene: TRBJ1-2; CDR3 length: 15; clone size: -; D gene: TRBD1; V gene: TRBV2
CDR3 protein: CASSLNVGQGNGYTF; CDR3 DNA: TGCGCCAGCAGCTTGAACGTGGGACAGGGGAATGGCTACACCTTC; J gene: TRBJ1-2; CDR3 length: 15; clone size: -; D gene: TRBD1; V gene: TRBV5-1
CDR3 protein: CASSFGQGVYQETQYF; CDR3 DNA: TGTGCCAGCAGCTTTGGACAGGGAGTGTACCAAGAGACCCAGTACTTC; J gene: TRBJ2-5; CDR3 length: 16; clone size: -; D gene: TRBD1; V gene: TRBV11-2
CDR3 protein: CASSERAVSEQFF; CDR3 DNA: TGTGCCAGCAGTGAAAGGGCCGTCAGTGAGCAGTTCTTC; J gene: TRBJ2-1; CDR3 length: 13; clone size: -; D gene: -; V gene: TRBV2
CDR3 protein: CSVEGRSGTEAFF; CDR3 DNA: TGCAGCGTTGAAGGGCGGAGTGGCACTGAAGCTTTCTTT; J gene: TRBJ1-1; CDR3 length: 13; clone size: -; D gene: -; V gene: TRBV29-1
CDR3 protein: CASSFKQGSSYEQYF; CDR3 DNA: TGTGCCAGCAGCTTCAAACAGGGTAGCTCCTACGAGCAGTACTTC; J gene: TRBJ2-7; CDR3 length: 15; clone size: -; D gene: -; V gene: TRBV7-3
CDR3 protein: CASSQGLPGQRGTQYF; CDR3 DNA: TGCGCCAGCAGCCAAGGTTTGCCCGGACAGCGGGGGACCCAGTACTTC; J gene: TRBJ2-5; CDR3 length: 16; clone size: few; D gene: -; V gene: TRBV4-3
CDR3 protein: CASSPTMNTEAFF; CDR3 DNA: TGTGCCAGCAGCCCGACAATGAACACTGAAGCTTTCTTT; J gene: TRBJ1-1; CDR3 length: 13; clone size: few; D gene: -; V gene: TRBV7-9
CDR3 protein: CASSSGIGYEKLFF; CDR3 DNA: TGTGCCAGCTCTTCGGGAATCGGGTATGAAAAACTGTTTTTT; J gene: TRBJ1-4; CDR3 length: 14; clone size: -; D gene: -; V gene: TRBV18
CDR3 protein: CASSRWAGGMTDTQYF; CDR3 DNA: TGTGCCAGCAGCAGATGGGCGGGGGGTATGACAGATACGCAGTATTTT; J gene: TRBJ2-3; CDR3 length: 16; clone size: -; D gene: TRBD2; V gene: TRBV7-2
CDR3 protein: CASSLRSDSPLHF; CDR3 DNA: TGTGCCAGCAGCTTAAGGTCAGATTCACCCCTCCACTTT; J gene: TRBJ1-6; CDR3 length: 13; clone size: -; D gene: -; V gene: TRBV11-2
CDR3 protein: CASSPMTSGDYEQYF; CDR3 DNA: TGTGCCAGCTCACCCATGACTAGCGGGGACTACGAGCAGTACTTC; J gene: TRBJ2-7; CDR3 length: 15; clone size: -; D gene: TRBD2; V gene: TRBV18
CDR3 protein: CASSDSLWQNTGELFF; CDR3 DNA: TGTGCCAGCAGTGACTCTTTATGGCAGAACACCGGGGAGCTGTTTTTT; J gene: TRBJ2-2; CDR3 length: 16; clone size: -; D gene: -; V gene: TRBV6-4